The present T cell receptor beta chain was sequenced within a study of T cell repertoires in cytomegalovirus infection. On the study more broadly: Public TCR beta signature analysis indicated the presence of both CMV infection and matching HLA type. The study's findings and limits: The study found HLA-C-restricted CMV-specific TCR beta clonotypes dominating the ex vivo response. The cumulative frequency of public TCR beta families identified carriers of CMV plus the relevant HLA.

TCRdb reanalysed the reads using MiXCR and keeps one entry per CDR3 protein. The sample holds just under 300,000 distinct CDR3 sequences, around 9.1% seen once. This clonotype has ten or more counts. The antigen is undetermined. The CDR3 runs to 16 residues. V lost 0 bases, J lost 1 base, and 12 bases lay in between. Germline V lookup: CDR1 SGHRS, CDR2 YFSETQ. This TCR was sampled from a human donor in good health (CMV status not recorded). Some clones in this sample may be carry-over from other donors' samples. The sample was PBMCs. The rearrangement joins TRBV5-1 to TRBJ2-3, with D maybe TRBD2 (6 bases). CDR3 residues: CASSLDTSRRTDTQYF. The CDR3 nucleotides are TGCGCCAGCAGCTTGGATACTAGCAGACGCACAGATACGCAGTATTTT.